This TCR beta chain originates from a study of cytomegalovirus exposure and HLA in healthy donors. Findings and caveats of the study: Through in vitro validation, three CMV-associated chains were shown to be specific for CMV antigens. TCR sequences were mostly rare, though some public TCRs occurred in many donors. In the roughly 130 validation repertoires, a later analysis found that first-cohort TCR clusters tended to co-occur.

In germline, CDR1 is SGHDT, CDR2 YYEEEE. V trimming: 4 bases; J trimming: 4 bases; junction bases outside the gene matches: 6. The CDR3 has 14 amino acids. Profiled with immunoSEQ multiplex PCR; TCRdb holds only in-frame clones, not every one. Of 100,000 to 150,000 clones listed, 88% are singletons. Remarks on this clone: Antigen unknown.

The TCR was taken from a man aged 18-30 years in good health and CMV-seronegative. The chain joins TRBV5-6 to TRBJ1-2, with TRBD1 matching over 8 bases. Sequenced: PBMCs. Here the CDR3 reads CASSPGQGGYGYTF. In nucleotides, the CDR3 is TGTGCCAGCAGCCCAGGACAGGGTGGCTATGGCTACACCTTC.